Below, 5 T cell receptor beta chains from the same sample are listed, as sequenced in a study of blood T cell repertoires in COVID-19. Using immunoSEQ multiplex PCR, the repertoire was profiled, and TCRdb retains in-frame clones only, with some absent. The sample contains over 200,000 clones, approximately 88% of which appear only once. Input material: PBMCs or T cells enriched from blood (not recorded which). The receptors were sampled from a woman under 40 who had been exposed to COVID-19.

In this sample, this clone turned up a few times. J is TRBJ2-1 and V is TRBV9, with 9 positions matching TRBD2. The CDR3 sequence is 16 residues long. The germline gives CDR1 SGDLS, CDR2 YYNGEE. J was trimmed by 6 bases and V by 0 bases; bases with no gene match: 7. The CDR3 loop reads CASSVAGTSKGNEQFF. CDR3 coding DNA: TGTGCCAGCAGCGTAGCCGGGACTAGCAAAGGCAATGAGCAGTTCTTC.

This clone has only one observation. V and J are TRBV7-6 and TRBJ2-5; 9 nucleotides agree with TRBD1. This CDR3 is built from 14 residues. Germline V gives CDR1 SGHVS, CDR2 FNYEAQ. V lost 4 bases to trimming and J lost 3 bases; unmatched junction nucleotides: 3. The CDR3 DNA follows: TGTGCCAGCAGCTCGGGACAGGGAGAAGAGACCCAGTACTTC. Protein sequence: CASSSGQGEETQYF.

The chain is built from TRBV6-1 and TRBJ2-2; D is possibly TRBD2 (5 bases). This CDR3 spans 16 amino acids. Deletions cut 4 bases from V and 4 bases from J, with 16 bases between. Per germline, CDR1 MNHNS and CDR2 SASEGT. This CDR3 is CASSALAGPFTGELFF. CDR3 sequence (DNA): TGTGCCAGCAGTGCCCTAGCAGGTCCTTTCACCGGGGAGCTGTTTTTT.

V gene TRBV30 combines with J gene TRBJ2-7; possibly TRBD2 for D (6 bases). The CDR3 spans 18 residues. Germline V gives CDR1 GTSNPN, CDR2 SVGIG (reference sequence). V gave up 0 bases and J gave up 3 bases, with 24 bases separating them. The CDR3 spells CAWSVRWGERGMHYEQYF. CDR3 DNA sequence: TGTGCCTGGAGTGTACGTTGGGGGGAAAGGGGTATGCACTACGAGCAGTACTTC.

This clone has just a few counts. The gene calls are TRBV7-3 and TRBJ2-7, with D maybe TRBD1 (6 bases). The CDR3 is 14 amino acids. Germline V gives CDR1 SGHTA, CDR2 FQGTGA. V lost 4 bases to trimming and J lost 0 bases, with 10 bases between them. The CDR3 DNA reads as TGTGCCAGCAGCTCCAGGGGCCCCTCCTACGAGCAGTACTTC. Residues: CASSSRGPSYEQYF.